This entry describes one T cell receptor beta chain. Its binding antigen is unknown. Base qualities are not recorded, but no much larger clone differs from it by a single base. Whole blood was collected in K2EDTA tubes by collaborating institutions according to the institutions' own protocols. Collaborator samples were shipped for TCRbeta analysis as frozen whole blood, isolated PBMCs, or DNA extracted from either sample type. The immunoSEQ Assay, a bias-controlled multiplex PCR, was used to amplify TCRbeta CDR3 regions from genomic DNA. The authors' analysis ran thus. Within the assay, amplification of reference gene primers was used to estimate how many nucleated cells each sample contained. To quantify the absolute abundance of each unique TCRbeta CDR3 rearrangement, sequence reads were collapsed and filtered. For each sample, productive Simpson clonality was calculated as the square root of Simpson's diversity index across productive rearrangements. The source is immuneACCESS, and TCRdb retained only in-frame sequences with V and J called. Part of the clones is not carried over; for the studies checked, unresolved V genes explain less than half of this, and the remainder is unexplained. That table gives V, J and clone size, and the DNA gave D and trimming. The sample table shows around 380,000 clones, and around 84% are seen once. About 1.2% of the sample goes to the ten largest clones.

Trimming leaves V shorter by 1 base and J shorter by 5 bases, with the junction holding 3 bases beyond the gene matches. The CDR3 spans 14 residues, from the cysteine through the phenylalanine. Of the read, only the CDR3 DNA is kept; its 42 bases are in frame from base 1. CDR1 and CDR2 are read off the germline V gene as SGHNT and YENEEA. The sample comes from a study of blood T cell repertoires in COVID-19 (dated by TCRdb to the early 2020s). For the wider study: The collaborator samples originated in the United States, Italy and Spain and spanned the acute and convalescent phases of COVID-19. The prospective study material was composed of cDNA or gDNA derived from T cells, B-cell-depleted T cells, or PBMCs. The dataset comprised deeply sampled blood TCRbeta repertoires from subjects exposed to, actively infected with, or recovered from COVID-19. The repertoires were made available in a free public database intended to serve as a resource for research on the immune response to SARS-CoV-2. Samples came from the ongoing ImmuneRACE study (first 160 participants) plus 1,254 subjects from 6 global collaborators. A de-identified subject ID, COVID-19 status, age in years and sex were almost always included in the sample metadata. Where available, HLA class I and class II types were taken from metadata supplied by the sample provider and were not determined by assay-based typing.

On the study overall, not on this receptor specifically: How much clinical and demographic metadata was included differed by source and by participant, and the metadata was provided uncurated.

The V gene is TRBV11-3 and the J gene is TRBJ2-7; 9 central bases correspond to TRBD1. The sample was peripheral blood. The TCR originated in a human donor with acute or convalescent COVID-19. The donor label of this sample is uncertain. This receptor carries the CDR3 CASSLGQGVHEQYF. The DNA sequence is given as TGTGCCAGCAGCTTAGGACAGGGGGTCCACGAGCAGTACTTC.